These 4 T cell receptor beta chains came from one sample sequenced in a study of CD8 T cells in ankylosing spondylitis. Study-wide results and caveats: Seemingly distinctive of ankylosing spondylitis blood was a TCR beta motif formed by eight highly homologous variants.

For these TCRs, the target antigens are not known. TCRdb passed the 5' RACE reads through MiXCR, listing each CDR3 protein once. The sample includes about 200,000 distinct CDR3 sequences, about 7% seen only once; the top ten take 13% to 15%. The sequenced material came from blood, either unsorted or a sorted T cell fraction (not recorded which). These receptors came from a male donor with ankylosing spondylitis.

This clonotype was observed many times. This sequence joins TRBV5-1 and TRBJ2-2, with TRBD2 identical over 9 bases. The CDR3 covers 18 residues. Germline V gives CDR1 SGHRS, CDR2 YFSETQ. J was trimmed by 0 bases and V by 0 bases; bases with no gene match: 6. The CDR3 protein is CASSLARTSASNTGELFF. The CDR3 nucleotides are TGCGCCAGCAGCTTGGCCCGGACTAGCGCCTCGAACACCGGGGAGCTGTTTTTT.

At least ten counts were recorded for this clonotype. V is TRBV2 and J is TRBJ2-1; D might be TRBD2 (6 bases). Germline V gene lookup returns CDR1 SNHLY and CDR2 FYNNEI. Trimming took 8 bases from V and 0 from J, leaving 20 bases between them. This CDR3 has 17 amino acids. This CDR3 reads CASSDMGLQSSYNEQFF. Written as DNA, the CDR3 is TGTGCCAGCTCCGATATGGGACTCCAGAGCTCCTACAATGAGCAGTTCTTC.

The chain combines TRBV11-2 with TRBJ2-7; 14 bases agree with TRBD2. V was pared by 1 base and J by 12 bases, with 5 bases of the junction left unmatched. The CDR3 contains 14 residues. The germline CDR1 and CDR2 sequences are SGHAT and FQNNGV. This CDR3 reads CASSLVRTSGGTYF. The CDR3 nucleotides are TGTGCCAGCAGCTTAGTTCGGACTAGCGGGGGGACGTACTTC.

This clonotype was detected only a few times. The chain joins TRBV27 to TRBJ2-2; D not resolved. Per the germline V gene, CDR1 is MNHEY and CDR2 is SMNVEV (reference sequence). The CDR3 has 16 residues. V was cut by 3 bases and J by 6 bases, with 17 bases left in between. CDR3 nucleotides: TGTGCCAGCAGTTTCAAGGTTGGCGTTCGTCCCGGGGAGCTGTTTTTT. Encoded protein: CASSFKVGVRPGELFF.